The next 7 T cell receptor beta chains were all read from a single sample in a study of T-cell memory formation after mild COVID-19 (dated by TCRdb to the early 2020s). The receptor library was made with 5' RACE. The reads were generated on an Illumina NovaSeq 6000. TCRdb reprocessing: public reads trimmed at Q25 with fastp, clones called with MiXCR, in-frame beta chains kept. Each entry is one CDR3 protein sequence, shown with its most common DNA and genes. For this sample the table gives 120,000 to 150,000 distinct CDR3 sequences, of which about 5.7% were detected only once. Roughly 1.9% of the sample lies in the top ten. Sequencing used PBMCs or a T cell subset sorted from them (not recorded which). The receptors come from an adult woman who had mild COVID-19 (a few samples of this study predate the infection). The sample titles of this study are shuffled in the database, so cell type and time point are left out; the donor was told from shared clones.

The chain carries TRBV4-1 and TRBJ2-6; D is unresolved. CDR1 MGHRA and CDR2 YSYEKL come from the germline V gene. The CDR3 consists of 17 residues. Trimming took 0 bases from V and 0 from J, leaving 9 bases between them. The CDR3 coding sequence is TGCGCCAGCAGCCAAGACGCGGCCTCCTCTGGGGCCAACGTCCTGACTTTC. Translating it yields CASSQDAASSGANVLTF.

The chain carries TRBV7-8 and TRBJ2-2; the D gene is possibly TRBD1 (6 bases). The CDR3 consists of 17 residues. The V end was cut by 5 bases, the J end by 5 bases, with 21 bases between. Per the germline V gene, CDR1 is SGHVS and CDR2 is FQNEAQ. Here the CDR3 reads CASSLSPGRRGTGELFF. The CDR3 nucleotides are TGTGCCAGCAGCCTATCACCGGGGCGTAGGGGGACCGGGGAGCTGTTTTTT.

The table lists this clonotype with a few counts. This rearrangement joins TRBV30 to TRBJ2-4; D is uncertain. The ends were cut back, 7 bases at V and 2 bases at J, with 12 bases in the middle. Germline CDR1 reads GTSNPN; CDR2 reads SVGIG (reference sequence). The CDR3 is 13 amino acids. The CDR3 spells CAFLGLSKNIQYF. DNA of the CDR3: TGTGCCTTTTTGGGGTTGTCCAAAAACATTCAGTACTTC.

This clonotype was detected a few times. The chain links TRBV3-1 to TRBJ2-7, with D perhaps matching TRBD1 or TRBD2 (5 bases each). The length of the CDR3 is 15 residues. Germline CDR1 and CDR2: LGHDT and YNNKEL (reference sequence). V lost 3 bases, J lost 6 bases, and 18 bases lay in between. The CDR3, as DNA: TGTGCCAGCAGCCAGAAACCGGGACCCACAGTCGAGCAGTACTTC. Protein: CASSQKPGPTVEQYF.

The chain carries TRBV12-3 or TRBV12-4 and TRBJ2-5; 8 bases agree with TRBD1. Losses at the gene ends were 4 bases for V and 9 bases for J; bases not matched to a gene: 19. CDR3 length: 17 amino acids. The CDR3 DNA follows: TGTGCCAGCAGTTCCGACAGGGGCCGGTGGGATAAAGCGGCCCAGTACTTC. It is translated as CASSSDRGRWDKAAQYF.

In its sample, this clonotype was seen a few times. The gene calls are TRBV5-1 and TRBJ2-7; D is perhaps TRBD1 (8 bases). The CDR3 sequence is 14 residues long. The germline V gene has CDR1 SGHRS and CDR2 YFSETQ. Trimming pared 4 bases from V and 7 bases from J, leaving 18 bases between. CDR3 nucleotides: TGCGCCAGCAGCCCACTGGACAGGGAGGGGGAGCAGTACTTC. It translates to CASSPLDREGEQYF.

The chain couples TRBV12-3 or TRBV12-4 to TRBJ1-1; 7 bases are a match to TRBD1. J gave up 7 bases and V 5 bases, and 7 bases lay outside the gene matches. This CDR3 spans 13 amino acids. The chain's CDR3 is CASSRLGGLEAFF. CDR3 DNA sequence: TGTGCCAGCAGTCGACTAGGGGGCCTTGAAGCTTTCTTT.